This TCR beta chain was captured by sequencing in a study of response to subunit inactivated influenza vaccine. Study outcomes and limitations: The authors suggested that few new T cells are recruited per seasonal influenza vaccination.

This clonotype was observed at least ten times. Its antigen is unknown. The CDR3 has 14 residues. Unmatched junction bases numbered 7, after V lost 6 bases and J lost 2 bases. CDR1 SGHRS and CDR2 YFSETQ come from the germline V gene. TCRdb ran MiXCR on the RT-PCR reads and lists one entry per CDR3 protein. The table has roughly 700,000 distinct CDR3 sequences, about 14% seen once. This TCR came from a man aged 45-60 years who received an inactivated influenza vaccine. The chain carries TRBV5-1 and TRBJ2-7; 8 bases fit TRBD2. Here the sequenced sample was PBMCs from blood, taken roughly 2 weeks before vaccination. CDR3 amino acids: CASTPSGGPYEQYF. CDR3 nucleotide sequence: TGCGCCAGCACCCCCAGCGGGGGCCCCTACGAGCAGTACTTC.